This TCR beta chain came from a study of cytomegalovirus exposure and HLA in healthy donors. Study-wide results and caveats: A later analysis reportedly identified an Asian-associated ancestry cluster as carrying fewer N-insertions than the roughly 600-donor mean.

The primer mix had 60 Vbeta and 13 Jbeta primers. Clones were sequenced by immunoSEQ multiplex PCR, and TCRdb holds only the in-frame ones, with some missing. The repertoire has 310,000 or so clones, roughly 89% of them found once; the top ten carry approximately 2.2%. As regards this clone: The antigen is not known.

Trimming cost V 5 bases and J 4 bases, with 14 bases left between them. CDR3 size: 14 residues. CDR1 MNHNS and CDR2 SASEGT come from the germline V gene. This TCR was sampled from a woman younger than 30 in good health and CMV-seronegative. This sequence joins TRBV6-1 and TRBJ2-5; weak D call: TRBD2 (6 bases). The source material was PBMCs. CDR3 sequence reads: CASSQNRGGETQYF. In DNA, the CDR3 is TGTGCCAGCAGTCAAAATAGGGGAGGAGAGACCCAGTACTTC.